The entry below describes one T cell receptor (beta chain). This record comes from a study of blood T cell repertoires in COVID-19. In the source study's methods: Amplified reference gene primers provided the basis for estimating nucleated cell counts. Using immunoSEQ multiplex PCR, the repertoire was profiled, and TCRdb retains in-frame clones only, with some absent. From that table come the V and J calls and clone size; the DNA was used to work out D and trimming. The sample shows a few hundred thousand clones, about 88% of them seen only once. After removal of 4 bases from V and 3 bases from J, the junction contained 1 base not matched to a gene. Looked up from germline, CDR1 is SEHNR and CDR2 is FQNEAQ (reference sequence). CDR3 length: 15 amino acids.

Material: peripheral blood. The chain couples TRBV7-9 to TRBJ2-2; 11 bases fit TRBD1. The origin of this receptor is a woman aged 40 to 50 who had recovered from COVID-19. In DNA form, the CDR3 reads TGTGCCAGCAGCTGGACAGGGGGCTACACCGGGGAGCTGTTTTTT. It yields the protein CASSWTGGYTGELFF.